The following is a TCR beta chain sequence with its context. Its antigen is currently unknown. Per germline, CDR1 SGHVS and CDR2 FQNEAQ. V was cut by 1 base and J by 5 bases, with 6 bases left in between. This CDR3 has 13 residues. In each PCR, synthetic TCR analog templates were spiked in. TCRdb keeps only in-frame clones here, not all; method: immunoSEQ multiplex PCR. The sample consists of nearly 50,000 clones, roughly 80% of them appearing once. The time point here: peripheral blood 6 weeks after treatment start. Patients were diagnosed with urothelial carcinoma, either locally advanced or metastatic. These data originate in a study of PD-L1 blockade in urothelial cancer. Overall study context: Of prior chemotherapy regimens, patients had received between 0 and 3.

Whole-study findings and limits: It was durable-benefit patients whose tumor-associated blood clones expanded more at 3 weeks.

The sequence was collected from a man aged 65 to 79 with urothelial cancer. This rearrangement joins TRBV7-8 to TRBJ2-1; D is undetermined. Material: PBMCs, obtained around atezolizumab (anti-PD-L1) treatment. Written as DNA, the CDR3 is TGTGCCAGCAGCTTAGACAACAACAATGAGCAGTTCTTC. Translating gives CASSLDNNNEQFF.